This TCR beta chain was observed in a study of T-cell reconstitution after alpha-beta-depleted transplantation in children. Researchers prepared the TCRbeta library using unique molecular identifiers, the study reports. One entry per CDR3 protein, called by TCRdb with MiXCR from the PCR reads. The table has hundreds of thousands of distinct CDR3 sequences, over 10% seen once. J lost 3 bases, V lost 4 bases, and 6 bases had no gene match. Germline-derived CDR1 and CDR2 are SGHDT and YYEEEE. The CDR3 runs to 15 residues. General study findings and limits: When one year had passed after transplant, most T-cell counts and diversity came from newly produced T cells. Alpha-beta T cells about two months after transplant reportedly derived from several hundred expanded graft clones.

Turning to this clonotype: The antigen remains undetermined.

The sequencing used PBMCs, collected before TCRalphabeta/CD19-depleted stem cell transplant. The V gene is TRBV5-6, the J gene TRBJ2-3; 9 bases are shared with TRBD2. This receptor was identified in a girl aged 2-10 years with congenital amegakaryocytic thrombocytopenia, due to receive a stem cell transplant. CDR3 residues: CASSLGLAQTDTQYF. For the CDR3, the DNA is TGTGCCAGCAGCCTAGGACTAGCGCAAACAGATACGCAGTATTTT.